A single sample is the source of the 27 T cell receptor beta chains below, sequenced in a study of blood T cell repertoires in COVID-19. The data were produced by immunoSEQ multiplex PCR, yet TCRdb's version contains in-frame clones alone and is incomplete. Of approximately 200,000 clones listed, more than 80% are singletons. The specimen sequenced was peripheral blood. Source of these receptors: a man under 40 with COVID-19, enrolled during active disease.

The V gene is TRBV7-2, the J gene TRBJ2-7, with TRBD2 matching 7 bases. CDR3 length: 16 amino acids. Germline trimming cut 0 bases from V and 3 bases from J; bases unmatched to any gene: 8. Germline CDR1 reads SGHTA; CDR2 reads FQGNSA. The CDR3 bases are TGTGCCAGCAGCTTAGCTGTGGGGGGGGATCTCTACGAGCAGTACTTC. Residues: CASSLAVGGDLYEQYF.

The chain employs TRBV5-1 and TRBJ2-3, with TRBD1 matching 9 bases. J was trimmed by 4 bases and V by 7 bases; bases with no gene match: 7. This CDR3 is 14 amino acids long. Germline V lookup: CDR1 SGHRS, CDR2 YFSETQ. CDR3: CASSPDRGADTQYF. The DNA of the CDR3 is TGCGCCAGCTCCCCGGACAGGGGCGCAGATACGCAGTATTTT.

The J gene is TRBJ1-5, the V gene TRBV2; 8 nucleotides match TRBD1. This CDR3 spans 15 amino acids. With 4 bases clipped from V and 4 bases from J, the junction kept 6 bases outside the gene matches. Germline V gene sequence: CDR1 SNHLY, CDR2 FYNNEI. The CDR3 here is CASSAGQESNQPQHF. In DNA, the CDR3 is TGTGCCAGCAGTGCGGGACAGGAAAGTAATCAGCCCCAGCATTTT.

The chain couples TRBV28 to TRBJ1-2; 10 positions agree with TRBD1. Trimming took 5 bases from V and 5 from J; bases not matched to a gene: 14. The length of the CDR3 is 17 residues. Germline values: CDR1 MDHEN, CDR2 SYDVKM. The CDR3 coding sequence is TGTGCCAGCAGTACACGGACAGGGGGTCGGTTGTTGTATGGCTACACCTTC. It yields the protein CASSTRTGGRLLYGYTF.

This rearrangement joins TRBV24-1 to TRBJ2-2; TRBD2 aligns across 12 bases. The length of the CDR3 is 15 residues. Trimming cost V 9 bases and J 4 bases; bases outside gene matches: 5. Germline V gives CDR1 KGHDR, CDR2 SFDVKD. CDR3 residues: CATGGTSGSTGELFF. In nucleotides, the CDR3 is TGTGCCACCGGGGGGACTAGCGGGTCCACCGGGGAGCTGTTTTTT.

J is TRBJ2-2 and V is TRBV7-6; the match to TRBD1 covers 7 bases. CDR1 is SGHVS, CDR2 FNYEAQ, per germline. V lost 5 bases, J lost 7 bases, and 19 bases stayed unmatched. The CDR3 has 18 residues. The CDR3 coding sequence is TGTGCCAGCAGCGCCTTGACAGGGTTGATTTCGACGGTCGGGGAGCTGTTTTTT. The encoded protein is CASSALTGLISTVGELFF. The full variable domain, its missing parts supplied by reference TRBV7-6 and TRBJ2-2, is GAGVSQSPRYKVTKRGQDVALRCDPISGHVSLYWYRQALGQGPEFLTYFNYEAQQDKSGLPNDRFSAERPEGSISTLTIQRTEQRDSAMYRCASSALTGLISTVGELFFGEGSRLTVL.

The chain couples TRBV11-3 to TRBJ2-7, with 8 positions matching TRBD1. Germline assignment: CDR1 SGHNT and CDR2 YENEEA. V lost 5 bases to trimming and J lost 6 bases; unmatched junction nucleotides: 9. CDR3 length equals 14 residues. The CDR3 here is CASSPRTGSGEQYF. CDR3 DNA sequence: TGTGCCAGCAGCCCGAGGACAGGGTCGGGCGAGCAGTACTTC. Looking up the rest from reference TRBV11-3 and TRBJ2-7 gives the full variable domain: EAGVVQSPRYKIIEKKQPVAFWCNPISGHNTLYWYLQNLGQGPELLIRYENEEAVDDSQLPKDRFSAERLKGVDSTLKIQPAELGDSAVYLCASSPRTGSGEQYFGPGTRLTVT.

The CDR3 nucleotides are TGTGCCATCAGTGCGAGTGAGTACACTGAAGCTTTCTTT. It translates to CAISASEYTEAFF. V gene TRBV10-3 combines with J gene TRBJ1-1; no clear D. CDR1 is ENHRY, CDR2 SYGVKD, per germline. This CDR3 region has 13 residues. Deletions cut 4 bases from V and 3 bases from J, with 9 bases between.

The chain has TRBV6-5 and TRBJ2-5; 8 nucleotides line up with TRBD1. Germline V gene lookup returns CDR1 MNHEY and CDR2 SVGAGI. The CDR3 totals 14 residues. V dropped 5 bases and J dropped 5; count of bases not matched to a gene: 7. The CDR3 sequence: CASSPRTGLETQYF. The CDR3 DNA sequence: TGTGCCAGCAGTCCCCGGACAGGGTTGGAGACCCAGTACTTC.

The chain links TRBV20-1 to TRBJ1-2, with D perhaps matching TRBD1 (5 bases). Between the trimmed V and J ends, which lost 6 bases and 5 bases, there was a span of 10 bases. Germline loops: CDR1 DFQATT, CDR2 SNEGSKA (reference sequence). The CDR3 contains 11 residues. DNA of the CDR3: TGCAGTGCCTCGGGACTATATGGCTACACCTTC. It codes for CSASGLYGYTF.

The J gene is TRBJ2-5, the V gene TRBV9; 10 nucleotides align to TRBD1. Germline CDR1 SGDLS, CDR2 YYNGEE. V was pared by 1 base and J by 4 bases, with 7 bases of the junction left unmatched. CDR3 size: 16 residues. CDR3 sequence (DNA): TGTGCCAGCAGCGTATCGCCGGACAGGGGGACAGAGACCCAGTACTTC. Protein: CASSVSPDRGTETQYF.

In this sample, this clone turned up once. The chain has TRBV2 and TRBJ2-7; 10 nucleotides align to TRBD2. Germline V gene sequence: CDR1 SNHLY, CDR2 FYNNEI. J was trimmed by 3 bases and V by 4 bases; bases with no gene match: 3. The CDR3 contains 14 residues. In DNA, the CDR3 is TGTGCCAGCAGTGGGACTAGCGGAGTCTACGAGCAGTACTTC. As protein: CASSGTSGVYEQYF.

This chain links TRBV10-3 with TRBJ1-5; D perhaps matches TRBD1 (5 bases). V was pared by 7 bases and J by 5 bases, with 12 bases between. CDR3 size: 13 residues. Germline CDR1 and CDR2: ENHRY and SYGVKD. The DNA for the CDR3 is TGTGCCATCACCCAGGGTACAGATCAGCCCCAGCATTTT. As protein: CAITQGTDQPQHF.

The sample holds a few counts of this clone. The V and J genes are TRBV28 and TRBJ2-1; TRBD2 agrees at 8 bases. This CDR3 is built from 14 residues. Unmatched junction bases numbered 7, after V lost 5 bases and J lost 7 bases. Germline CDR1 reads MDHEN; CDR2 reads SYDVKM. The CDR3 nucleotides read TGTGCCAGCAGTGGGGGACTAGGAAAAAATGAGCAGTTCTTC. This sequence encodes CASSGGLGKNEQFF.

The chain uses TRBV6-2 or TRBV6-3 and TRBJ1-6, with 7 bases aligning to TRBD1. The CDR3 runs 18 residues. Germline V CDR1 and CDR2: MNHEY, SVGEGT. J gave up 9 bases and V 4 bases, and 18 bases lay outside the gene matches. CDR3 in amino acids: CASSSLNRGRAVGSPLHF. The CDR3 coding sequence is TGTGCCAGCAGTTCCTTAAACAGGGGTCGAGCCGTGGGTTCACCCCTCCACTTT.

V is TRBV7-3 and J is TRBJ2-6; the D is unclear. The V end lost 5 bases, the J end lost 1 base, and 12 bases lay between the germline ends. The germline V gene encodes CDR1 SGHTA and CDR2 FQGTGA. The CDR3 is 16 amino acids. The CDR3 DNA reads as TGTGCCAGCAGCCAATATGTAGATTCTGGGGCCAACGTCCTGACTTTC. Translation gives CASSQYVDSGANVLTF.

This rearrangement joins TRBV5-1 to TRBJ2-5; D call uncertain. The CDR3 contains 13 residues. From germline, CDR1 is SGHRS and CDR2 YFSETQ. Trimming shortened V by 1 base and J by 5 bases, and 9 bases separated the two germline ends. The CDR3 coding sequence is TGCGCCAGCAGCTTGTATTCGTATGAGACCCAGTACTTC. Protein product: CASSLYSYETQYF.

The gene calls are TRBV7-9 and TRBJ2-7, with 11 bases matching TRBD2. Germline V lookup: CDR1 SEHNR, CDR2 FQNEAQ (reference sequence). V dropped 2 bases and J dropped 6; count of bases not matched to a gene: 6. This CDR3 is 15 amino acids long. CDR3 DNA sequence: TGTGCCAGCAGCTTATTACTAGCGGGAGTGGCCGAGCAGTACTTC. Its protein product is CASSLLLAGVAEQYF.

V and J are TRBV9 and TRBJ1-3, with a possible D match to TRBD1 (5 bases). V was cut by 0 bases and J by 5 bases, with 12 bases left in between. The germline CDR1 and CDR2 sequences are SGDLS and YYNGEE. The CDR3 sequence is 15 residues long. The CDR3 DNA sequence: TGTGCCAGCAGCGTAGGGGATGGGGCGAGAAACACCATATATTTT. Its translation: CASSVGDGARNTIYF.

The V and J genes are TRBV6-5 and TRBJ1-2; 7 bases agree with TRBD1. CDR1 is MNHEY, CDR2 SVGAGI, per germline. This CDR3 spans 12 amino acids. V gave up 2 bases and J gave up 7 bases; unmatched junction bases: 1. CDR3 amino acids: CASSYRGLGYTF. The DNA of the CDR3 is TGTGCCAGCAGTTACAGGGGGCTTGGCTACACCTTC.

The V and J genes are TRBV20-1 and TRBJ2-1; no reliable D call. The CDR3 totals 14 residues. Per germline, CDR1 DFQATT and CDR2 SNEGSKA (reference sequence). V was clipped by 3 bases and J by 1 base, with 10 bases between them. The CDR3 sequence is CSASPTHSYNEQFF. The DNA of the CDR3 is TGCAGTGCTAGTCCGACTCATTCCTACAATGAGCAGTTCTTC.

The sample holds one count of this clone. The rearrangement links TRBV5-4 to TRBJ2-5; 9 bases align to TRBD1. Per germline, CDR1 SGHNT and CDR2 YYREEE (reference sequence). J lost 5 bases, V lost 2 bases, and 7 bases had no gene match. This CDR3 is 15 amino acids long. The DNA for the CDR3 is TGTGCCAGCAGCTTACCGGGACAGGGTGAGGAGACCCAGTACTTC. This translates into CASSLPGQGEETQYF. The full variable domain, rest sourced from reference TRBV5-4 and TRBJ2-5, is ETGVTQSPTHLIKTRGQQVTLRCSSQSGHNTVSWYQQALGQGPQFIFQYYREEENGRGNFPPRFSGLQFPNYSSELNVNALELDDSALYLCASSLPGQGEETQYFGPGTRLLVL.

The V and J genes are TRBV18 and TRBJ1-4; 9 bases match TRBD1. CDR1 is KGHSH and CDR2 is LQKENI in the germline V gene. J gave up 8 bases and V 3 bases, and 10 bases lay outside the gene matches. The CDR3 spans 16 residues. This chain's CDR3 is CASSPLLGTGSEKLFF. CDR3 bases: TGTGCCAGCTCACCCCTGCTCGGGACAGGGTCCGAAAAACTGTTTTTT.

CDR3 sequence: CASSVGLAGAGEQYF. CDR3 sequence (DNA): TGTGCCAGCAGCGTAGGTCTAGCGGGAGCTGGTGAGCAGTACTTC. This sequence joins TRBV9 and TRBJ2-7, with 10 bases identical to TRBD2. Germline lookup yields CDR1 SGDLS and CDR2 YYNGEE. CDR3 length: 15 residues. The J segment lost 7 bases and the V segment lost 0 bases, leaving 7 bases of the junction unmatched.

The chain is built from TRBV19 and TRBJ1-2, with D possibly being TRBD1 (6 bases). The length of the CDR3 is 14 residues. Trimming shortened V by 6 bases and J by 5 bases, and 16 bases separated the two germline ends. Per germline, CDR1 LNHDA and CDR2 SQIVND (reference sequence). The CDR3 coding sequence is TGTGCCAGTAGCACCGTGGACAGAGCATATGGCTACACCTTC. It is translated as CASSTVDRAYGYTF.

J is TRBJ1-5 and V is TRBV24-1; tentatively, D is TRBD1 (5 bases). Germline lookup yields CDR1 KGHDR and CDR2 SFDVKD. V was clipped by 3 bases and J by 7 bases, with 18 bases between them. The CDR3 contains 16 residues. The CDR3 spells CATSDAKTGYGQPQHF. CDR3 bases: TGTGCCACCAGTGATGCGAAAACAGGTTATGGGCAGCCCCAGCATTTT.

This clone was seen just once. This chain uses TRBV12-3 or TRBV12-4 with TRBJ2-1; D not resolved. The CDR3 has 13 residues. The ends were cut back, 6 bases at V and 0 bases at J, with 6 bases in the middle. CDR3 DNA sequence: TGTGCCAGCAGCTCTAGCTCCTACAATGAGCAGTTCTTC. Translating gives CASSSSSYNEQFF.